These T cell receptor beta chains were read from a single sample in a study of PD-L1 blockade in urothelial cancer. TCRdb keeps only in-frame clones here, not all; method: immunoSEQ multiplex PCR. The sample shows under 60,000 clones, about 88% of them seen only once. Sequencing used PBMCs, obtained around atezolizumab (anti-PD-L1) treatment. The receptor set was obtained from a man aged 65 to 85 with urothelial cancer. Each CDR3 is given with its conserved first and last residue. Fields, in order: J gene, V gene, CDR3 protein.

j_call: TRBJ2-2
v_call: TRBV5-6
cdr3_aa: CASSRVGQGYTGELFF

j_call: TRBJ1-6
v_call: TRBV5-1
cdr3_aa: CASGRGSYNSPLHF

j_call: TRBJ1-5
v_call: TRBV4-2
cdr3_aa: CASGRDSNQPQHF

j_call: TRBJ2-1
v_call: TRBV4-1
cdr3_aa: CASSQEGAGFPYNEQFF

j_call: TRBJ1-2
v_call: TRBV7-2
cdr3_aa: CASSPGLATANYGYTF

j_call: TRBJ1-5
v_call: TRBV6-1
cdr3_aa: CASSELGRVSNQPQHF

j_call: TRBJ2-5
v_call: TRBV11-3
cdr3_aa: CASSLSSGNPQETQYF

j_call: TRBJ1-2
v_call: TRBV19
cdr3_aa: CASTHRGIYGYTF

j_call: TRBJ1-6
v_call: TRBV5-4
cdr3_aa: CASSSGTGRNSPLHF

j_call: TRBJ2-5
v_call: TRBV11-2
cdr3_aa: CASSPPLTGYLETQYF

j_call: TRBJ2-2
v_call: TRBV7-2
cdr3_aa: CASSLGGSGSSGELFF

j_call: TRBJ2-7
v_call: TRBV10-3
cdr3_aa: CAISYRGGNEQYF